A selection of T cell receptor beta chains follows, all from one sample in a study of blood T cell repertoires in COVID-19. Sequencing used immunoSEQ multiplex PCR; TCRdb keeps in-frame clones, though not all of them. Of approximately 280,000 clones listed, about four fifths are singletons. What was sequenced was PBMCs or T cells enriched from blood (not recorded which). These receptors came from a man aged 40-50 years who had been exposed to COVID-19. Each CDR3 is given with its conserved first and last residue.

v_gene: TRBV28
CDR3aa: CASSSGALNTEAFF

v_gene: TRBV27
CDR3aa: CASSRIDTDTQYF

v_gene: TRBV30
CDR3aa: CASGGGTKNSNQPQHF

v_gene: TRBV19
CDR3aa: CASKKTGPTDTQYF

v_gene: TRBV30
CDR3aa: CAWSKTSGQYNEQFF

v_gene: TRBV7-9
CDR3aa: CASSPTGVDQPQHF

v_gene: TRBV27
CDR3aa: CATWSGRTQYF

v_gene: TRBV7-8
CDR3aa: CASSLTGAGYTF

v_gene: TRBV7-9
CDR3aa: CASSLYRGDSPLHF

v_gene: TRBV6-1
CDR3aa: CASSEMLQGAKTGELFF

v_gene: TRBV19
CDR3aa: CASSYFSDRVDGYTF

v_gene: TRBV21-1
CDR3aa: CASSSIRGRIYVYEQYF

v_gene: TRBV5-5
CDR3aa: CASTSGRLQETQYF

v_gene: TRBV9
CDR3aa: CASTPPRSNEQFF

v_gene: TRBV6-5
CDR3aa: CASRPGLAGSNEQFF

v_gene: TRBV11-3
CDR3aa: CASSKKGLAGWTDTQYF

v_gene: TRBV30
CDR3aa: CAWTRTAQETQYF

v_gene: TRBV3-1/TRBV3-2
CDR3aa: CASSRGPTSYTQYF

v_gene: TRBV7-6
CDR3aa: CASSLGQGFNTGELFF

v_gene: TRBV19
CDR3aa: CASNRQGTHGYTF

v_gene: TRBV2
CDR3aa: CASSEREWARTPETQYF

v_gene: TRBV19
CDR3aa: CAVRSPRSGNTIYF

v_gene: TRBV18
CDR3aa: CASSPQGRSYEQYF

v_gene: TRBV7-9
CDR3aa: CASRLDNEKLFF

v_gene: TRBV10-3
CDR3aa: CAIRWLMSTEAFF

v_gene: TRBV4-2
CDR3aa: CASSQTSGTDTQYF

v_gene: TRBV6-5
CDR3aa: CASSSYQGLAKNIQYF

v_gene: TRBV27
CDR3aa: CASSRTQETQYF

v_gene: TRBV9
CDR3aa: CASSVSNSLADEQFF

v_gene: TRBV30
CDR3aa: CAWKTGSSTDTQYF

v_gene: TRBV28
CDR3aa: CASSRGNYGYTF

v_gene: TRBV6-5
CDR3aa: CASRVTGNTEAFF

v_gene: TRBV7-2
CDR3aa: CASSLASGRANEQFF

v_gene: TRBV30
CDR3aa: CAWSVGTGNFEKLFF

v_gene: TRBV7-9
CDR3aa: CASTRSTEAFF

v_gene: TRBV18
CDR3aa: CASSPETGSYEQYF